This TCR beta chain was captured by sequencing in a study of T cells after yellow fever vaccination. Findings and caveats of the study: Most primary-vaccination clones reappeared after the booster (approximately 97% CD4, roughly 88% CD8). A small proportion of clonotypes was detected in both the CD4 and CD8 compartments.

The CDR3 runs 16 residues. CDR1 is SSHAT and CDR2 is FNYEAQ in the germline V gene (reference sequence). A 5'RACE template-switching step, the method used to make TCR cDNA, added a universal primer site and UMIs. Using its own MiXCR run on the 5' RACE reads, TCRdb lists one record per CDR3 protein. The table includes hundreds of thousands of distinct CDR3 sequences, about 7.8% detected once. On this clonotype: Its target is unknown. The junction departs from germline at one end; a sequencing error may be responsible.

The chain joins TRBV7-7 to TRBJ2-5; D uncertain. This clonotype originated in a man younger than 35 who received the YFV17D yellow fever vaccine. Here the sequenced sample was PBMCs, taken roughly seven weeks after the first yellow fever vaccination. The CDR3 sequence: CASSQTPGYGQETQYF. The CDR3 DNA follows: TGTGCTAGCAGCCAAACGCCTGGCTACGGCCAAGAGACCCAGTACTTC.